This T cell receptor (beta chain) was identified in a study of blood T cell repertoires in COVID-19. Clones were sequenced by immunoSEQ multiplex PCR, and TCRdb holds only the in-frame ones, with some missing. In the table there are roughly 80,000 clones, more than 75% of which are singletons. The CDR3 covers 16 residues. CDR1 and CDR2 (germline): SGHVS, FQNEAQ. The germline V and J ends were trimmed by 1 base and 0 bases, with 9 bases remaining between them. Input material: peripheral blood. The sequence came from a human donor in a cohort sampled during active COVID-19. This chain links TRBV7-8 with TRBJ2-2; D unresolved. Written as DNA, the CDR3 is TGTGCCAGCAGCTTAGTGGTGACACCGAACACCGGGGAGCTGTTTTTT. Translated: CASSLVVTPNTGELFF.